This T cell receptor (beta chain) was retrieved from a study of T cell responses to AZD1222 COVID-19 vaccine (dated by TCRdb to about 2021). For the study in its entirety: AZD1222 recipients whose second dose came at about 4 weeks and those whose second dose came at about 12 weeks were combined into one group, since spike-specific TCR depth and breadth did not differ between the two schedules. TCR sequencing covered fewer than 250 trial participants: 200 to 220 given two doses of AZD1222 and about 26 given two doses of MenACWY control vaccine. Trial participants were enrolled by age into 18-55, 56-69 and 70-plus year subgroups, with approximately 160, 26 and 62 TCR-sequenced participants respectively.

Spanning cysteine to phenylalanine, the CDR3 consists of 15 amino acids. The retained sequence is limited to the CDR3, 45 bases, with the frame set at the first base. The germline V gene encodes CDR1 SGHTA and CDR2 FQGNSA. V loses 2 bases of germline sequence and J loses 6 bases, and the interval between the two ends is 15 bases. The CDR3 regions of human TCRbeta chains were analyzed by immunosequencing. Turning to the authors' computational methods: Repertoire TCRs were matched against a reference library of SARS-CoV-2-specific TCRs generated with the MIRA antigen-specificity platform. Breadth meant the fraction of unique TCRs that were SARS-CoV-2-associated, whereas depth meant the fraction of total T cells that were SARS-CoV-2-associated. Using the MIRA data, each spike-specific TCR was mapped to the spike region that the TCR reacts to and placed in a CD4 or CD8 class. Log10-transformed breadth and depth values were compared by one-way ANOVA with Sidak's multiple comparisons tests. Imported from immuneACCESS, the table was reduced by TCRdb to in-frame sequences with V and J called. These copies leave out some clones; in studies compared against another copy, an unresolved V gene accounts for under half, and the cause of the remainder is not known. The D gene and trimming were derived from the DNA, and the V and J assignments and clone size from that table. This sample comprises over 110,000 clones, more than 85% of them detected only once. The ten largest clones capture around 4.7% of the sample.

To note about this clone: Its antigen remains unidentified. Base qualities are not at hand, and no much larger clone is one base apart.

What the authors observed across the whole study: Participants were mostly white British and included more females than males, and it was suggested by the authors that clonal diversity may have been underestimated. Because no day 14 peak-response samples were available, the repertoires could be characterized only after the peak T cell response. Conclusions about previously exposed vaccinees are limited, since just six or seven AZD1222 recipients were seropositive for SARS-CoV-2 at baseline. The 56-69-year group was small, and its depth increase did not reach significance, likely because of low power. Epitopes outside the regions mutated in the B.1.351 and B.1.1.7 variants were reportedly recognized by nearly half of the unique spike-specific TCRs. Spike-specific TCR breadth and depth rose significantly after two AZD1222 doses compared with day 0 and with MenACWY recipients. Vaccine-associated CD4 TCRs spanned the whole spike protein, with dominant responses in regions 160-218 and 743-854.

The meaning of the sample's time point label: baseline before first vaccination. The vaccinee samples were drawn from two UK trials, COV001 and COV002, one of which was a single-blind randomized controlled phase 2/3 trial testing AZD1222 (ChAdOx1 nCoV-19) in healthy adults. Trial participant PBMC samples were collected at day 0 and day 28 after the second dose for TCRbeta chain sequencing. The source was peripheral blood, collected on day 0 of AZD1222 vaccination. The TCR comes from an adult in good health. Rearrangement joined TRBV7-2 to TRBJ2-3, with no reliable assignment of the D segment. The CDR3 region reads CASSLRVSPPDTQYF. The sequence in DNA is TGTGCCAGCAGCTTACGTGTCAGTCCCCCCGATACGCAGTATTTT.